The rows below give T cell receptor beta chains drawn from one sample of a study of OX40 agonist ivuxolimab in advanced cancers. The protocol was immunoSEQ multiplex PCR, while the TCRdb copy is restricted to in-frame clones and leaves out a portion. The sample consists of 81,000 or so clones, 91% of them appearing once. Sequenced material: CD4+ or CD8+ T cells sorted from blood, taken in a trial of the OX40 agonist ivuxolimab. These receptors originate from an adult with an advanced solid tumor such as melanoma, head and neck, liver or kidney cancer. The CDR3 runs from the conserved cysteine through the conserved F or W. The D gene is left open where the match is weak. Clone size appears in some rows only: once, few, many, or a class for an expanded clone.

j_call clone_size d_call v_call cdr3_aa cdr3_nt
TRBJ1-1 - - TRBV4-1 CASSQQGVTEAFF TGCGCCAGCAGCCAACAGGGTGTAACTGAAGCTTTCTTT
TRBJ2-1 - TRBD2 TRBV5-8 CASSLVGLADFYNEQFF TGTGCCAGCAGCTTGGTTGGACTAGCGGATTTCTACAATGAGCAGTTCTTC
TRBJ2-1 - TRBD1 TRBV13 CASSLGQGRGHEQFF TGTGCCAGCAGCTTAGGACAGGGTAGGGGGCATGAGCAGTTCTTC
TRBJ2-1 - TRBD2 TRBV7-9 CASSLVLGRESRQFF TGTGCCAGCAGCTTAGTGTTGGGGCGGGAGTCTCGGCAGTTCTTC
TRBJ2-5 - - TRBV6-5 CASSPTQETQYF TGTGCCAGCAGTCCGACCCAAGAGACCCAGTACTTC
TRBJ2-7 - - TRBV28 CASSFFKEQYF TGTGCCAGCAGTTTTTTTAAGGAGCAGTACTTC
TRBJ1-2 - TRBD1 TRBV6-5 CASSYSGTGAVGYTF TGTGCCAGCAGTTACTCTGGGACAGGGGCCGTAGGCTACACCTTC
TRBJ1-2 - - TRBV30 CAWSVSYRDNYGYTF TGTGCCTGGAGTGTGTCATACAGGGACAACTATGGCTACACCTTC
TRBJ1-2 - - TRBV28 CASSSSRAGGGYGYTF TGTGCCAGCAGTTCCTCCCGGGCCGGTGGCGGCTATGGCTACACCTTC
TRBJ2-1 - - TRBV6-5 CASSLTSYNEQFF TGTGCCAGCAGTTTGACTAGTTACAATGAGCAGTTCTTC
TRBJ1-1 - - TRBV30 CAWSVGDTEAFF TGTGCCTGGAGTGTAGGTGACACTGAAGCTTTCTTT
TRBJ1-3 - TRBD1 TRBV11-3 CASSLTGSAGNTIYF TGTGCCAGCAGCTTGACAGGGAGTGCTGGAAACACCATATATTTT
TRBJ1-1 - TRBD1 TRBV19 CASSSWTGGTLNTEAFF TGTGCCAGTAGTTCCTGGACAGGGGGCACCTTGAACACTGAAGCTTTCTTT
TRBJ1-5 once - TRBV4-1 CASSQDEGGQPQHF TGCGCCAGCAGCCAAGATGAGGGAGGGCAGCCCCAGCATTTT
TRBJ1-2 - TRBD1 TRBV28 CASSLSGLEGAGYTF TGTGCCAGCAGCTTGTCCGGGCTCGAGGGGGCTGGCTACACCTTC
TRBJ1-1 once TRBD1 TRBV19 CASSGQDFMNTEAFF TGTGCCAGTAGCGGACAGGATTTCATGAACACTGAAGCTTTCTTT
TRBJ1-5 - TRBD1 TRBV2 CASKSVGGGNQPQHF TGTGCCAGCAAATCGGTAGGGGGCGGGAATCAGCCCCAGCATTTT
TRBJ2-2 - - TRBV4-1 CASSQTPTGELFF TGCGCCAGCAGCCAGACTCCCACCGGGGAGCTGTTTTTT